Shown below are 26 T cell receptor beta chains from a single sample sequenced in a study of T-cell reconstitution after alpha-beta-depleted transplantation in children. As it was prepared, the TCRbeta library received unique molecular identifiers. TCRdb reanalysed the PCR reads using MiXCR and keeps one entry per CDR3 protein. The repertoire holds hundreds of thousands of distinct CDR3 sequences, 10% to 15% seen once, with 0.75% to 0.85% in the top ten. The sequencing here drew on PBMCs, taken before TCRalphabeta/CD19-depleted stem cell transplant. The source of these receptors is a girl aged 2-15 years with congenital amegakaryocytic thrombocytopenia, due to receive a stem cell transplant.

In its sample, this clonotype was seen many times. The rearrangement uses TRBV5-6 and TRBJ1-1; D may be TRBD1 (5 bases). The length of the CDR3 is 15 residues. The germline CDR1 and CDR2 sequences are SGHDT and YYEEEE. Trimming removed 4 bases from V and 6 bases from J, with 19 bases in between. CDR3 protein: CASSPQGRDAAEAFF. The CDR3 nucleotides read TGTGCCAGCAGCCCTCAAGGCCGGGACGCCGCTGAAGCTTTCTTT.

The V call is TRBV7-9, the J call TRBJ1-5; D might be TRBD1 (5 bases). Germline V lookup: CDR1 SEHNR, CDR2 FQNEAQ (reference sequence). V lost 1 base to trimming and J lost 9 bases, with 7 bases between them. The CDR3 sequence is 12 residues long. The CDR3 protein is CASSLGQGPQHF. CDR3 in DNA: TGTGCCAGCAGCTTAGGGCAGGGGCCCCAGCATTTT. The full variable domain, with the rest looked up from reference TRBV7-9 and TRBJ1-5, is DTGVSQNPRHKITKRGQNVTFRCDPISEHNRLYWYRQTLGQGPEFLTYFQNEAQLEKSRLLSDRFSAERPKGSFSTLEIQRTEQGDSAMYLCASSLGQGPQHFGDGTRLSIL.

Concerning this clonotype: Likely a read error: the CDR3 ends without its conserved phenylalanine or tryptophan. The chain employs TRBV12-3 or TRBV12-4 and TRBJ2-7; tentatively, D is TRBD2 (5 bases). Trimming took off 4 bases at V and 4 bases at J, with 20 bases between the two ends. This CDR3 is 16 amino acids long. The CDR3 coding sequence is TGTGCCAGCAGTTCCCTTATCGTAGCGCCCTTTTACGAGCAGTACTAC. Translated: CASSSLIVAPFYEQYY.

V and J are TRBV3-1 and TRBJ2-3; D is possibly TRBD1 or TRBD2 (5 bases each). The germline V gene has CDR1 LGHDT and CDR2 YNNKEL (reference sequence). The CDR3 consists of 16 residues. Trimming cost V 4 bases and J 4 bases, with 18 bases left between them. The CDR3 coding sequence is TGTGCCAGCAGCCCTACGATGGGGGTTGGCGCAGATACGCAGTATTTT. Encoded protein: CASSPTMGVGADTQYF.

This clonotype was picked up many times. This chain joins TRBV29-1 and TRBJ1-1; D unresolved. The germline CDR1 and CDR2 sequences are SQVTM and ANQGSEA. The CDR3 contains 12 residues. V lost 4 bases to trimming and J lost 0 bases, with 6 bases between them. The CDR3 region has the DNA TGCAGCGTTGGCGGTCTGAACACTGAAGCTTTCTTT. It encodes CSVGGLNTEAFF.

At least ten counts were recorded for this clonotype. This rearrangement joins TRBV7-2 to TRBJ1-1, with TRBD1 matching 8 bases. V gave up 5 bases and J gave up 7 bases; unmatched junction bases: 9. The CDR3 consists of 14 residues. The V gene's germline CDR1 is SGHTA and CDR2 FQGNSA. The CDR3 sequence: CASSIQGALSEAFF. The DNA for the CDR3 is TGTGCCAGCAGCATCCAGGGGGCGCTCAGTGAAGCTTTCTTT.

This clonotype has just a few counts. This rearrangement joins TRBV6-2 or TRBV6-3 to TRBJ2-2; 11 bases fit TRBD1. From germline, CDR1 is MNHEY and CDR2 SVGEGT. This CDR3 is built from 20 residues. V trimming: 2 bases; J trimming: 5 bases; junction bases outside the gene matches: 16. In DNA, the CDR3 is TGTGCCAGCAGTTACAGACTTTGGACAGGGGGCCTTGGGTATACCGGGGAGCTGTTTTTT. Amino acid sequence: CASSYRLWTGGLGYTGELFF.

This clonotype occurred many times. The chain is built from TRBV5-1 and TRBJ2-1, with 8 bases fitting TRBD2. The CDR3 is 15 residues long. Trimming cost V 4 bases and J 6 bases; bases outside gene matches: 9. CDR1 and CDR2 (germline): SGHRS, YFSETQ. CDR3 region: CASSPKSGTSNEQFF. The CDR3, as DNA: TGCGCCAGCAGCCCGAAATCCGGGACTAGCAATGAGCAGTTCTTC.

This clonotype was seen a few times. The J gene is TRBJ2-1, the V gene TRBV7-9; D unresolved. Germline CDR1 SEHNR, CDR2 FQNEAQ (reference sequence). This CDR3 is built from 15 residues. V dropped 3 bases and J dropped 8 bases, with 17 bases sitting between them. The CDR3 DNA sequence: TGTGCCAGCAGCTTCCCGGCGGCCCGACAAGATGAGCAGTTCTTC. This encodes CASSFPAARQDEQFF.

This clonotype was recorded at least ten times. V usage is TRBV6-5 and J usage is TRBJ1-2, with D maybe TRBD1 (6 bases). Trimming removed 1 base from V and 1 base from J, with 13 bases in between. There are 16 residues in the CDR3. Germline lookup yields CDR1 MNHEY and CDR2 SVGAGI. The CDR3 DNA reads TGTGCCAGCAGTTACTTTCCCCAGGACAGTAACTATGGCTACACCTTC. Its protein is CASSYFPQDSNYGYTF.

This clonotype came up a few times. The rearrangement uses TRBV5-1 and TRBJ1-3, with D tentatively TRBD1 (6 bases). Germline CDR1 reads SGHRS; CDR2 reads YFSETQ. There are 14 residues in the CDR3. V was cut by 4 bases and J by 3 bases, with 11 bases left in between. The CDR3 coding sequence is TGCGCCAGCAGCCTGGACAGACTTGGAAACACCATATATTTT. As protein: CASSLDRLGNTIYF.

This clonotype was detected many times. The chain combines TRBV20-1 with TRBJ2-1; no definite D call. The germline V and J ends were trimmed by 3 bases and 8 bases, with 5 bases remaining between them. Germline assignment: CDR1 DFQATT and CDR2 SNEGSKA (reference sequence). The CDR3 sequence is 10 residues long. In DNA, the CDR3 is TGCAGTGCTAGCGAGGATGAGCAGTTCTTC. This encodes CSASEDEQFF.

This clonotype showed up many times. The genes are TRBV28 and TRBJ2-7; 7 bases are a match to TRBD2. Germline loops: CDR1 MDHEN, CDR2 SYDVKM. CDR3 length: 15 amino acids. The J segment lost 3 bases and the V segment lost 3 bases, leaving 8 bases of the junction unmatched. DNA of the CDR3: TGTGCCAGCAGTTTTTCTAGCGGAGCAGACTACGAGCAGTACTTC. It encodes CASSFSSGADYEQYF.

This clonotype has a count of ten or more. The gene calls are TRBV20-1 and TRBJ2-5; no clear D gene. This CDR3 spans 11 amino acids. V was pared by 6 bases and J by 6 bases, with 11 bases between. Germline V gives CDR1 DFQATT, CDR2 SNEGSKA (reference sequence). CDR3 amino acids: CSALYPQTQYF. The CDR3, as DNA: TGCAGTGCCCTTTATCCTCAGACCCAGTACTTC.

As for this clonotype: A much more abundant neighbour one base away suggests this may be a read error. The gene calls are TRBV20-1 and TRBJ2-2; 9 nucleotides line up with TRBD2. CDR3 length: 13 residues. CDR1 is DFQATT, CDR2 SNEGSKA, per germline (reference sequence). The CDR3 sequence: CRVRGRATRELFF. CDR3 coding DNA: TGCAGGGTCCGCGGGAGGGCAACCAGGGAGCTGTTTTTT.

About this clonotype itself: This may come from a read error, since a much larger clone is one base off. The CDR3 spells CASHPTGSYNEQSF. DNA of the CDR3: TGTGCCAGCCACCCGACAGGCTCATACAATGAGCAGTCCTTC. The genes are TRBV6-1 and TRBJ2-1; a possible D gene is TRBD1 (6 bases). The CDR3 spans 14 residues. CDR1 is MNHNS, CDR2 SASEGT, per germline.

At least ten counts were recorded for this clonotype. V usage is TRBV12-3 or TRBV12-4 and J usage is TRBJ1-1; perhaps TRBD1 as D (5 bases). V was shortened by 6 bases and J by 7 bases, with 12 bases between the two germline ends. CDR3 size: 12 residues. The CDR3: CASSHNRNEAFF. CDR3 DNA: TGTGCCAGCAGCCATAACAGGAATGAAGCTTTCTTT.

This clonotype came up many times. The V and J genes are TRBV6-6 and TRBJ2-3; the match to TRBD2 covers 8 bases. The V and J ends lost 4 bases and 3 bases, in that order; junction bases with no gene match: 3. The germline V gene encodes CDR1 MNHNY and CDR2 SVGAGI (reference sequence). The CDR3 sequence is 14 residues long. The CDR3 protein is CASSFGRATDTQYF. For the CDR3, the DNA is TGTGCCAGCAGTTTCGGGAGGGCAACAGATACGCAGTATTTT.

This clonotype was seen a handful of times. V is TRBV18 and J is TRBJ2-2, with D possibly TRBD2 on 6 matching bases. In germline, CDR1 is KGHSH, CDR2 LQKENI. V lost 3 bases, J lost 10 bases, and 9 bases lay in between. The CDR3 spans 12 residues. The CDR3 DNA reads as TGTGCCAGCTCACCGCGGGGTACGGAGCTGTTTTTT. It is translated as CASSPRGTELFF.

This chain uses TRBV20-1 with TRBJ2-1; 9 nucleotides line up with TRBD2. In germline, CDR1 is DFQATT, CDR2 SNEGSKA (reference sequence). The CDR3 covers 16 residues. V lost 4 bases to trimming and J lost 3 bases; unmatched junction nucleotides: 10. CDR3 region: CSATIWGLAVYNEQFF. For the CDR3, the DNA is TGCAGTGCTACTATTTGGGGACTAGCAGTCTACAATGAGCAGTTCTTC.

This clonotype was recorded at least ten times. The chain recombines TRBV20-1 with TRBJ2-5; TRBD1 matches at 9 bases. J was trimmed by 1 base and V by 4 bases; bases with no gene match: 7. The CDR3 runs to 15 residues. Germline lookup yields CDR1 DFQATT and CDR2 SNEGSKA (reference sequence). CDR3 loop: CSATAGTGIQETQYF. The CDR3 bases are TGCAGTGCTACCGCCGGGACAGGGATCCAAGAGACCCAGTACTTC.

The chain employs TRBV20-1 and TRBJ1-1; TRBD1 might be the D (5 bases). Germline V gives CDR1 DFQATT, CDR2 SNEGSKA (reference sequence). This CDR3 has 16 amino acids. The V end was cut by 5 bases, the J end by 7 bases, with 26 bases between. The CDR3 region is CSAGLPSWTPDLEAFF. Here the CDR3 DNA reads TGCAGTGCTGGACTCCCAAGTTGGACACCGGACCTTGAAGCTTTCTTT.

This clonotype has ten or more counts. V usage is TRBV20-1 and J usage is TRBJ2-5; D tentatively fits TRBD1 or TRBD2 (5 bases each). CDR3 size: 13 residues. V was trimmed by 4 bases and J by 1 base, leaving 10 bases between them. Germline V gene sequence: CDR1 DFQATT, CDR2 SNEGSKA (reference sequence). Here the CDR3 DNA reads TGCAGTGCTAAAGGGGACGGCCAAGAGACCCAGTACTTC. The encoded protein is CSAKGDGQETQYF.

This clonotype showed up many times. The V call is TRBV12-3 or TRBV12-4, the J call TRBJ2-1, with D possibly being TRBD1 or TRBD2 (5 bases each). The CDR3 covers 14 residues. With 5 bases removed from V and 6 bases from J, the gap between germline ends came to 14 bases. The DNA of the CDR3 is TGTGCCAGCAGTGCCCTCCTGGGGACCAATGAGCAGTTCTTC. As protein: CASSALLGTNEQFF.

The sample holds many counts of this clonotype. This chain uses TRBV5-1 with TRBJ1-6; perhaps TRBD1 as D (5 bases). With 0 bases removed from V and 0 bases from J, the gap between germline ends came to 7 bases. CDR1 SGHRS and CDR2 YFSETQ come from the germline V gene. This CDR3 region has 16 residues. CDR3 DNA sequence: TGCGCCAGCAGCTTGGACAGGAGCTCCTATAATTCACCCCTCCACTTT. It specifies CASSLDRSSYNSPLHF.

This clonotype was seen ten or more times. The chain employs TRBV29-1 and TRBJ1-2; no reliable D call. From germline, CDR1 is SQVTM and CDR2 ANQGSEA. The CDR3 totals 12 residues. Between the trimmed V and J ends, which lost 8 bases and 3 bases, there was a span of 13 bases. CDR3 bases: TGCAGCTACCCCGGGGAGCACTATGGCTACACCTTC. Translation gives CSYPGEHYGYTF.